These 32 T cell receptor beta chains were all obtained from the same sample, sequenced in a study of OX40 agonist ivuxolimab in advanced cancers. Libraries were prepared by immunoSEQ multiplex PCR; TCRdb keeps only in-frame clonotypes and omits some of them. Of some 47,000 clones listed, roughly 80% are singletons. Specimen: CD4+ or CD8+ T cells sorted from blood, collected in a trial of the OX40 agonist ivuxolimab. The receptors shown here come from an adult with an advanced solid tumor such as melanoma, head and neck, liver or kidney cancer.

V usage is TRBV6-4 and J usage is TRBJ2-1; TRBD2 agrees at 13 bases. The CDR3 runs 15 residues. V was clipped by 8 bases and J by 7 bases; unmatched bases: 8. Germline values: CDR1 MRHNA, CDR2 SNTAGT. CDR3 amino acids: CASLKTSGRSNEQFF. The CDR3 coding sequence is TGTGCCAGCCTCAAGACTAGCGGGAGGTCGAATGAGCAGTTCTTC.

J is TRBJ1-2 and V is TRBV25-1; 12 bases are shared with TRBD1. Germline loops: CDR1 MGHDK, CDR2 SYGVNS. The trim removed 2 bases at V and 8 bases at J, leaving 9 bases unmatched. The CDR3 contains 16 residues. The CDR3 sequence: CASSEGGTGGRHGYTF. CDR3 bases: TGTGCCAGCAGTGAAGGGGGGACAGGGGGCCGTCACGGCTACACCTTC.

The table lists this clone with a few counts. The chain has TRBV29-1 and TRBJ1-2, with TRBD1 as a possible D gene (5 bases). The V gene lost 2 bases and the J gene lost 8 bases, with 9 bases spanning the gap. CDR1 is SQVTM, CDR2 ANQGSEA, per germline. This CDR3 region has 11 residues. As DNA, the CDR3 is TGCAGCGTTGAATCGGGGGACGGCTACACCTTC. Residues: CSVESGDGYTF.

The V and J genes are TRBV28 and TRBJ2-5; tentatively, D is TRBD2 (6 bases). The germline V gene has CDR1 MDHEN and CDR2 SYDVKM. Trimming stripped 3 bases from V and 7 bases from J, with 27 bases between. The CDR3 extends over 18 amino acids. This CDR3 reads CASSFSGGASTRSGTQYF. In nucleotides, the CDR3 is TGTGCCAGCAGTTTCTCCGGCGGGGCCTCTACTAGATCAGGGACCCAGTACTTC.

The chain couples TRBV5-1 to TRBJ2-5; 9 bases map to TRBD2. The CDR3 is made up of 15 amino acids. In germline, CDR1 is SGHRS, CDR2 YFSETQ. V dropped 4 bases and J dropped 5; count of bases not matched to a gene: 9. The CDR3 here is CASSNPLAGEETQYF. In DNA form, the CDR3 reads TGCGCCAGCAGCAACCCTTTAGCGGGAGAGGAGACCCAGTACTTC.

This clone was counted only a few times. The chain recombines TRBV6-8 with TRBJ1-2; D gene unclear. V was pared by 4 bases and J by 8 bases, with 14 bases between. CDR1 and CDR2 from the germline V gene are MNHGY and SAAAGT. The CDR3 spans 13 residues. The CDR3 reads CASSFDTPQGYTF. In DNA form, the CDR3 reads TGTGCCAGCAGTTTCGACACCCCACAGGGCTACACCTTC.

This chain connects TRBV5-6 to TRBJ2-2; the D is unclear. This CDR3 has 14 residues. The V end was cut by 0 bases, the J end by 0 bases, with 3 bases between. The germline gives CDR1 SGHDT, CDR2 YYEEEE. This CDR3 is CASSLGPNTGELFF. The CDR3 DNA follows: TGTGCCAGCAGCTTGGGTCCGAACACCGGGGAGCTGTTTTTT.

This clone was seen just once. The V gene is TRBV7-9, the J gene TRBJ1-2; D call uncertain. V dropped 5 bases and J dropped 5 bases, with 18 bases sitting between them. Germline V gives CDR1 SEHNR, CDR2 FQNEAQ (reference sequence). The CDR3 has 15 residues. The CDR3 here is CASSGGDGRGYGYTF. The DNA for the CDR3 is TGTGCCAGCAGCGGTGGTGACGGTAGAGGGTATGGCTACACCTTC.

V and J are TRBV2 and TRBJ1-5; 9 bases align to TRBD1. This CDR3 spans 16 amino acids. From germline, CDR1 is SNHLY and CDR2 FYNNEI. V shed 6 bases and J 2 bases; nucleotides not matched to a gene: 8. CDR3 nucleotides: TGTGCCAGCAGAGACCCTTACAGGGGGCGCAATCAGCCCCAGCATTTT. It codes for CASRDPYRGRNQPQHF.

The chain carries TRBV11-1 and TRBJ1-5, with D unresolved. The germline gives CDR1 SGHAT, CDR2 FQDESV (reference sequence). The CDR3 spans 15 residues. Trimming took off 1 base at V and 3 bases at J, with 10 bases between the two ends. CDR3: CASSLDLNFNQPQHF. The CDR3, as DNA: TGTGCCAGCAGCTTAGATCTCAATTTCAATCAGCCCCAGCATTTT.

The V and J genes are TRBV6-5 and TRBJ1-4, with TRBD1 identical over 9 bases. The CDR3 has 16 residues. V gave up 3 bases and J gave up 6 bases; unmatched junction bases: 8. Germline CDR1 and CDR2: MNHEY and SVGAGI. The DNA for the CDR3 is TGTGCCAGCAGTTATCGTACAGGGGGCAGACATGAAAAACTGTTTTTT. It translates to CASSYRTGGRHEKLFF.

The chain employs TRBV20-1 and TRBJ1-1; D ambiguous. Per germline, CDR1 DFQATT and CDR2 SNEGSKA (reference sequence). CDR3 length equals 11 residues. The V gene lost 3 bases and the J gene lost 5 bases, with 7 bases spanning the gap. CDR3 amino acids: CSASSRTEAFF. The CDR3 region has the DNA TGCAGTGCTAGTTCTCGAACTGAAGCTTTCTTT.

The chain couples TRBV19 to TRBJ2-3; D is ambiguous. V was clipped by 0 bases and J by 4 bases, with 5 bases between them. Germline lookup yields CDR1 LNHDA and CDR2 SQIVND (reference sequence). The CDR3 is 13 amino acids. The CDR3 DNA follows: TGTGCCAGTAGTATAGACTTCTCAGATACGCAGTATTTT. This encodes CASSIDFSDTQYF.

The genes are TRBV19 and TRBJ2-3; tentative D call: TRBD1 (5 bases). The germline CDR1 and CDR2 sequences are LNHDA and SQIVND (reference sequence). This CDR3 region has 14 residues. The V end lost 7 bases, the J end lost 2 bases, and 13 bases lay between the germline ends. In DNA form, the CDR3 reads TGTGCCAGTAAGTCGGCAGGGAACACAGATACGCAGTATTTT. It is translated as CASKSAGNTDTQYF.

V gene TRBV2 combines with J gene TRBJ1-2; D may be TRBD1 (5 bases). The ends were cut back, 7 bases at V and 8 bases at J, with 17 bases in the middle. Germline CDR1 SNHLY, CDR2 FYNNEI. The CDR3 sequence is 13 residues long. The CDR3 coding sequence is TGTGCCAGCACGTGGTCCGAACAGGACGGCTACACCTTC. It yields the protein CASTWSEQDGYTF.

The rearrangement joins TRBV2 to TRBJ2-1, with D tentatively TRBD2 (6 bases). Trimming shortened V by 7 bases and J by 2 bases, and 18 bases separated the two germline ends. The CDR3 extends over 16 amino acids. CDR1 and CDR2 from the germline V gene are SNHLY and FYNNEI. As DNA, the CDR3 is TGTGCCAGCAACGAAAGATCGGGAGTAGCCTACAATGAGCAGTTCTTC. Encoded protein: CASNERSGVAYNEQFF.

This clone occurred once. The chain couples TRBV10-3 to TRBJ2-7; possibly TRBD1 for D (6 bases). V gave up 5 bases and J gave up 3 bases, with 11 bases separating them. Germline CDR1 ENHRY, CDR2 SYGVKD. The CDR3 spans 13 residues. CDR3 sequence reads: CAISTGPDYEQYF. The CDR3 DNA follows: TGTGCCATCAGTACAGGGCCAGACTACGAGCAGTACTTC.

The chain uses TRBV23-1 and TRBJ2-7; no definite D call. TRBV23-1 is an ORF, with its function uncertain. V dropped 2 bases and J dropped 3 bases, with 23 bases sitting between them. The CDR3 covers 18 residues. The CDR3 coding sequence is TGCGCCAGCAGTCAACGACCCGACCCAAGCGCCGGATTCTACGAGCAGTACTTC. This encodes CASSQRPDPSAGFYEQYF.

V gene TRBV10-3 combines with J gene TRBJ1-1; D call uncertain. V lost 6 bases and J lost 6, with 11 bases in between. Germline V gene sequence: CDR1 ENHRY, CDR2 SYGVKD. The CDR3 covers 12 residues. CDR3 in DNA: TGTGCCATCAGGAAAGAAGCGGCTGAAGCTTTCTTT. Translated, it gives CAIRKEAAEAFF.

The chain uses TRBV15 and TRBJ1-2, with D possibly being TRBD1 (5 bases). The CDR3 is 14 residues long. Germline CDR1 is LNHNV and CDR2 is YYDKDF (reference sequence). The V gene lost 0 bases and the J gene lost 4 bases, with 9 bases spanning the gap. The CDR3 nucleotides read TGTGCCACCAGCAGAGAGGGGCCAGTCTATGGCTACACCTTC. It codes for CATSREGPVYGYTF. Using reference TRBV15 and TRBJ1-2 for the parts outside the CDR3, the full variable domain is DAMVIQNPRYQVTQFGKPVTLSCSQTLNHNVMYWYQQKSSQAPKLLFHYYDKDFNNEADTPDNFQSRRPNTSFCFLDIRSPGLGDTAMYLCATSREGPVYGYTFGSGTRLTVV.

The rearrangement uses TRBV5-4 and TRBJ1-2, with D unresolved. CDR1 and CDR2 (germline): SGHNT, YYREEE (reference sequence). CDR3 size: 15 residues. The V end lost 0 bases, the J end lost 0 bases, and 9 bases lay between the germline ends. The DNA for the CDR3 is TGTGCCAGCAGCTTGGGGCAGCCAGCTAACTATGGCTACACCTTC. Its protein product is CASSLGQPANYGYTF.

V and J are TRBV10-3 and TRBJ2-7; D might be TRBD1 or TRBD2, each matching 5 bases. The germline V gene encodes CDR1 ENHRY and CDR2 SYGVKD. V shed 8 bases and J shed 3 bases, with 23 bases lying between them. The CDR3 sequence is 16 residues long. The CDR3 nucleotides read TGTGCCATCCCCCCTCCGAGGGACCTGGGATACTACGAGCAGTACTTC. Encoded protein: CAIPPPRDLGYYEQYF.

CDR3: CASSLTRGGGEETQYF. For the CDR3, the DNA is TGCGCCAGCAGCTTGACTCGCGGGGGAGGTGAAGAGACCCAGTACTTC. The gene calls are TRBV5-1 and TRBJ2-5; the match to TRBD2 covers 7 bases. The length of the CDR3 is 16 residues. Trimming took 1 base from V and 3 from J; bases not matched to a gene: 9. Germline assignment: CDR1 SGHRS and CDR2 YFSETQ.

This rearrangement joins TRBV7-9 to TRBJ2-4; D remains ambiguous. Germline V lookup: CDR1 SEHNR, CDR2 FQNEAQ (reference sequence). The ends were cut back, 8 bases at V and 6 bases at J, with 20 bases in the middle. The CDR3 extends over 15 amino acids. The CDR3 coding sequence is TGTGCCAGCGTTTCCGGGTGGAAGGAATCAAACATTCAGTACTTC. Translated, it gives CASVSGWKESNIQYF.

This chain joins TRBV2 and TRBJ1-5, with 8 bases aligning to TRBD1. The ends lost 7 bases at V and 5 bases at J; junction bases unmatched: 7. Germline V gene sequence: CDR1 SNHLY, CDR2 FYNNEI. The CDR3 spans 14 residues. Here the CDR3 reads CASTSTGAYQPQHF. CDR3 nucleotides: TGTGCCAGCACCTCGACAGGGGCGTATCAGCCCCAGCATTTT.

The gene calls are TRBV4-1 and TRBJ2-1; TRBD2 matches at 9 bases. The CDR3 loop spans 18 amino acids. CDR1 and CDR2 from the germline V gene are MGHRA and YSYEKL. V dropped 0 bases and J dropped 5; count of bases not matched to a gene: 11. CDR3 DNA sequence: TGCGCCAGCAGCCAAGATCCTAGCGGGAACCCTAGGGACAATGAGCAGTTCTTC. Its protein product is CASSQDPSGNPRDNEQFF.

J is TRBJ1-5 and V is TRBV15; D gene uncertain. CDR3 length: 16 residues. Germline V CDR1 and CDR2: LNHNV, YYDKDF (reference sequence). V was clipped by 5 bases and J by 4 bases, with 18 bases between them. Here the CDR3 DNA reads TGTGCCACCAGCCCGGAATTGGCGCGAGGGAATCAGCCCCAGCATTTT. Protein: CATSPELARGNQPQHF. Combining the CDR3 with reference TRBV15 and TRBJ1-5 gives the whole variable domain DAMVIQNPRYQVTQFGKPVTLSCSQTLNHNVMYWYQQKSSQAPKLLFHYYDKDFNNEADTPDNFQSRRPNTSFCFLDIRSPGLGDTAMYLCATSPELARGNQPQHFGDGTRLSIL.

This clone has a single count. The genes are TRBV2 and TRBJ2-7; D is possibly TRBD1 or TRBD2 (5 bases each). V lost 8 bases to trimming and J lost 5 bases, with 28 bases between them. The length of the CDR3 is 17 residues. The germline V gene has CDR1 SNHLY and CDR2 FYNNEI. CDR3 protein: CASGRHPDGATGNEQYF. For the CDR3, the DNA is TGTGCCAGCGGAAGACACCCGGACGGGGCCACGGGGAACGAGCAGTACTTC.

This chain joins TRBV13 and TRBJ2-7; the match to TRBD1 covers 7 bases. The CDR3 spans 14 residues. Germline CDR1 PRHDT, CDR2 FYEKMQ (reference sequence). Trimming cost V 3 bases and J 0 bases; bases outside gene matches: 2. CDR3 DNA: TGTGCCAGCAGCTTCGACAGGGTCTCCTACGAGCAGTACTTC. It specifies CASSFDRVSYEQYF. Together with reference TRBV13 and TRBJ2-7, the CDR3 gives the full variable domain: AAGVIQSPRHLIKEKRETATLKCYPIPRHDTVYWYQQGPGQDPQFLISFYEKMQSDKGSIPDRFSAQQFSDYHSELNMSSLELGDSALYFCASSFDRVSYEQYFGPGTRLTVT.

The rearrangement joins TRBV5-1 to TRBJ2-1, with 9 bases fitting TRBD2. J was trimmed by 8 bases and V by 1 base; bases with no gene match: 7. CDR1 SGHRS and CDR2 YFSETQ come from the germline V gene. This CDR3 has 15 amino acids. The CDR3 protein is CASSLSGSGRHEQFF. The CDR3 DNA reads as TGCGCCAGCAGCTTGAGCGGTAGCGGGAGACATGAGCAGTTCTTC.

V is TRBV18 and J is TRBJ2-1; tentatively, D is TRBD2 (6 bases). The CDR3 is made up of 17 amino acids. V lost 3 bases and J 5 bases, leaving 20 bases between the germline ends. Germline values: CDR1 KGHSH, CDR2 LQKENI. CDR3 DNA sequence: TGTGCCAGCTCACCCACGATAGGGAGCGGGTATGACAATGAGCAGTTCTTC. Translating it yields CASSPTIGSGYDNEQFF.

J is TRBJ1-5 and V is TRBV7-2; tentatively, D is TRBD1 (5 bases). V shed 5 bases and J shed 4 bases, with 15 bases lying between them. The CDR3 is 15 residues long. Germline loops: CDR1 SGHTA, CDR2 FQGNSA. In nucleotides, the CDR3 is TGTGCCAGCAGCCTGGACGGGGGTAGGAATCAGCCCCAGCATTTT. Protein sequence: CASSLDGGRNQPQHF. Drawing the rest from reference TRBV7-2 and TRBJ1-5, the complete variable domain is GAGVSQSPSNKVTEKGKDVELRCDPISGHTALYWYRQSLGQGLEFLIYFQGNSAPDKSGLPSDRFSAERTGGSVSTLTIQRTQQEDSAVYLCASSLDGGRNQPQHFGDGTRLSIL.